Following are 2 T cell receptor beta chains from one sample sequenced in a study of response to subunit inactivated influenza vaccine. TCRdb fed the RT-PCR reads into MiXCR, producing one record per CDR3 protein. The sample carries 450,000 to 600,000 distinct CDR3 sequences, under 9% recorded once. The input for sequencing was PBMCs from blood, taken around 25 months after vaccination. The receptors here all came from a man between 50 and 69 years old who received an inactivated influenza vaccine.

The chain is built from TRBV20-1 and TRBJ1-6; unclear D gene. This CDR3 is built from 13 residues. Germline V gene data show CDR1 as DFQATT and CDR2 as SNEGSKA (reference sequence). V lost 3 bases and J lost 4, with 7 bases in between. Written as DNA, the CDR3 is TGCAGTGCTAGGGGCCAGTATAATTCACCCCTCCACTTT. Amino acids: CSARGQYNSPLHF.

The chain has TRBV7-9 and TRBJ1-2; D unresolved. Trimming left V 2 bases short and J 9 bases short, with 7 bases between. The CDR3 has 11 amino acids. Germline CDR1 is SEHNR and CDR2 is FQNEAQ (reference sequence). The CDR3: CASSLPDRYTF. In DNA form, the CDR3 reads TGTGCCAGCAGCTTACCTGACCGCTACACCTTC.